A single sample gave rise to the 19 T cell receptor beta chains below, sequenced in a study of blood T cell repertoires in COVID-19 (dated by TCRdb to 2020 to 2022). The method behind the library was the immunoSEQ multiplex PCR assay. In its TCRdb copy, this immuneACCESS table keeps in-frame sequences only and misses some clones. Where compared with another copy, unresolved V genes explain less than half of these, and the others have no known cause. The sample profile shows 200,000 to 250,000 clones; under 90% of them were found once. The ten most abundant clones make up roughly 21% of the sample. Sequencing was carried out using peripheral blood. The receptors were sampled from a man younger than 40 with active or convalescent COVID-19.

The chain links TRBV9 to TRBJ2-3, with 8 bases fitting TRBD2. Trimming removed 3 bases from V and 2 bases from J; junction bases left unmatched: 2. Germline V lookup: CDR1 SGDLS, CDR2 YYNGEE. The CDR3 consists of 14 residues. This chain's CDR3 is CASSGGGPTDTQYF. The DNA for the CDR3 is TGTGCCAGCAGCGGCGGGGGGCCCACAGATACGCAGTATTTT.

This chain connects TRBV2 to TRBJ1-3; TRBD1 agrees at 7 bases. There are 20 residues in the CDR3. Germline assignment: CDR1 SNHLY and CDR2 FYNNEI. Losses at the gene ends were 2 bases for V and 0 bases for J; bases not matched to a gene: 16. The DNA of the CDR3 is TGTGCCAGCAGTGAAAGGGGGACAGCCAGCTACATATTCTCTGGAAACACCATATATTTT. Translated, it gives CASSERGTASYIFSGNTIYF.

This chain links TRBV12-3 or TRBV12-4 with TRBJ2-7; D is undetermined. The length of the CDR3 is 13 residues. Trimming shortened V by 3 bases and J by 3 bases, and 9 bases separated the two germline ends. The CDR3 loop is CASSLVSGYEQYF. In nucleotides, the CDR3 is TGTGCCAGCAGTTTGGTCTCCGGCTACGAGCAGTACTTC.

V is TRBV5-1 and J is TRBJ1-3; 9 bases are shared with TRBD1. Trimming took 7 bases from V and 6 from J; bases not matched to a gene: 11. Germline V gene data show CDR1 as SGHRS and CDR2 as YFSETQ. The length of the CDR3 is 15 residues. CDR3 DNA: TGCGCCAGCCGACCACAGGGGGCTCTCGAAAACACCATATATTTT. Translation gives CASRPQGALENTIYF.

The rearrangement uses TRBV11-2 and TRBJ2-1; D call uncertain. Germline loops: CDR1 SGHAT, CDR2 FQNNGV. This CDR3 is built from 15 residues. V was shortened by 2 bases and J by 4 bases, with 12 bases between the two germline ends. The CDR3 DNA reads as TGTGCCAGCAGCTTATCGGCGAGGATGTACAATGAGCAGTTCTTC. As protein: CASSLSARMYNEQFF. Together with reference TRBV11-2 and TRBJ2-1, the CDR3 gives the full variable domain: EAGVAQSPRYKIIEKRQSVAFWCNPISGHATLYWYQQILGQGPKLLIQFQNNGVVDDSQLPKDRFSAERLKGVDSTLKIQPAKLEDSAVYLCASSLSARMYNEQFFGPGTRLTVL.

The chain joins TRBV27 to TRBJ2-5; 10 nucleotides line up with TRBD2. CDR1 is MNHEY, CDR2 SMNVEV, per germline (reference sequence). J gave up 5 bases and V 7 bases, and 7 bases lay outside the gene matches. This CDR3 contains 14 residues. The CDR3 spells CASMPLAGDETQYF. CDR3 coding DNA: TGTGCCAGCATGCCCCTAGCGGGAGACGAGACCCAGTACTTC.

This clone has only one observation. This chain connects TRBV2 to TRBJ1-5, with 9 bases matching TRBD1. Germline V gene sequence: CDR1 SNHLY, CDR2 FYNNEI. This CDR3 is built from 13 residues. Trimming took 5 bases from V and 8 from J; bases not matched to a gene: 4. The CDR3 protein is CASSQTGGEPQHF. DNA for the CDR3: TGTGCCAGCAGTCAGACAGGGGGAGAGCCCCAGCATTTT. Combining the CDR3 with reference TRBV2 and TRBJ1-5 gives the whole variable domain EPEVTQTPSHQVTQMGQEVILRCVPISNHLYFYWYRQILGQKVEFLVSFYNNEISEKSEIFDDQFSVERPDGSNFTLKIRSTKLEDSAMYFCASSQTGGEPQHFGDGTRLSIL.

This chain joins TRBV7-9 and TRBJ1-4, with D unclear. The V gene lost 5 bases and the J gene lost 4 bases, with 14 bases spanning the gap. CDR1 and CDR2 from the germline V gene are SEHNR and FQNEAQ (reference sequence). This CDR3 comprises 15 residues. CDR3 sequence reads: CASSRGGAFNEKLFF. CDR3 in DNA: TGTGCCAGCAGCCGGGGAGGAGCTTTTAATGAAAAACTGTTTTTT.

The V gene is TRBV6-6, the J gene TRBJ1-2, with D unresolved. The CDR3 is made up of 12 amino acids. Trimming removed 4 bases from V and 9 bases from J, with 12 bases in between. The germline V gene has CDR1 MNHNY and CDR2 SVGAGI (reference sequence). The CDR3 DNA sequence: TGTGCCAGCAGTTCTCAACTCTTTAGCTACACCTTC. Amino acid sequence: CASSSQLFSYTF.

The chain is built from TRBV2 and TRBJ1-2, with TRBD1 matching over 9 bases. J was trimmed by 2 bases and V by 0 bases; bases with no gene match: 4. This CDR3 region has 16 residues. Germline V gene sequence: CDR1 SNHLY, CDR2 FYNNEI. The CDR3 here is CASSEALGTGNYGYTF. CDR3 nucleotide sequence: TGTGCCAGCAGTGAAGCGCTTGGGACAGGGAACTATGGCTACACCTTC.

The chain links TRBV2 to TRBJ2-6; weak D call: TRBD2 (5 bases). This CDR3 comprises 14 residues. CDR1 SNHLY and CDR2 FYNNEI come from the germline V gene. V was pared by 6 bases and J by 2 bases, with 8 bases between. The CDR3 DNA is TGTGCCAGCAGCCTTAGCGCTGGGGCCAACGTCCTGACTTTC. Its protein product is CASSLSAGANVLTF.

The rearrangement uses TRBV6-5 and TRBJ1-1; D is undetermined. The CDR3 extends over 11 amino acids. V lost 6 bases to trimming and J lost 11 bases, with 13 bases between them. Looked up from germline, CDR1 is MNHEY and CDR2 is SVGAGI. The CDR3 protein is CASRLFQRAFF. DNA of the CDR3: TGTGCCAGCAGGCTGTTTCAGAGGGCTTTCTTT.

The chain uses TRBV28 and TRBJ2-2, with a weak D call TRBD2 (5 bases). In germline, CDR1 is MDHEN, CDR2 SYDVKM. This CDR3 comprises 15 residues. V lost 7 bases and J 5 bases, leaving 17 bases between the germline ends. The CDR3 reads CASTSPGLLTGELFF. As DNA, the CDR3 is TGTGCCAGCACCAGCCCCGGACTTCTAACCGGGGAGCTGTTTTTT.

The rearrangement links TRBV6-2 or TRBV6-3 to TRBJ1-5; weak D call: TRBD1 (6 bases). V dropped 2 bases and J dropped 5 bases, with 7 bases sitting between them. The V gene's germline CDR1 is MNHEY and CDR2 SVGEGT. The CDR3 covers 13 residues. Here the CDR3 reads CASSYRGYQPQHF. DNA of the CDR3: TGTGCCAGCAGTTACAGGGGGTATCAGCCCCAGCATTTT.

The chain recombines TRBV28 with TRBJ2-7, with a possible D match to TRBD1 (7 bases). This CDR3 has 13 residues. The V end lost 5 bases, the J end lost 2 bases, and 10 bases lay between the germline ends. Germline CDR1 MDHEN, CDR2 SYDVKM. The CDR3 sequence: CASSPGGPYEQYF. The DNA for the CDR3 is TGTGCCAGCAGTCCAGGGGGGCCCTACGAGCAGTACTTC.

The V gene is TRBV7-2, the J gene TRBJ2-6, with D possibly being TRBD2 (6 bases). CDR1 SGHTA and CDR2 FQGNSA come from the germline V gene. CDR3 length equals 16 residues. V dropped 5 bases and J dropped 0 bases, with 11 bases sitting between them. The CDR3 reads CASSKGGSSGANVLTF. The CDR3 DNA reads TGTGCCAGCAGCAAAGGAGGGAGCTCTGGGGCCAACGTCCTGACTTTC.

In its sample, this clone was seen once. The gene calls are TRBV5-1 and TRBJ2-7, with D maybe TRBD1 (5 bases). V was cut by 6 bases and J by 6 bases, with 19 bases left in between. In germline, CDR1 is SGHRS, CDR2 YFSETQ. CDR3 length equals 14 residues. For the CDR3, the DNA is TGCGCCAGCACCAAGGACCCAGGGTCCCGCGAGCAGTACTTC. Protein product: CASTKDPGSREQYF.

The J gene is TRBJ1-2, the V gene TRBV29-1; D is undetermined. Germline loops: CDR1 SQVTM, CDR2 ANQGSEA. The CDR3 is made up of 12 amino acids. Trimming removed 2 bases at V and 0 bases at J, with 4 bases between. The CDR3 nucleotides are TGCAGCGTTGAACCCTCTAACTATGGCTACACCTTC. This translates into CSVEPSNYGYTF.

The chain recombines TRBV6-5 with TRBJ2-3; 7 positions agree with TRBD1. V shed 6 bases and J 3 bases; nucleotides not matched to a gene: 3. CDR1 is MNHEY, CDR2 SVGAGI, per germline. The CDR3 extends over 13 amino acids. The CDR3 sequence: CASSRGRTDTQYF. The CDR3 coding sequence is TGTGCCAGCAGCAGGGGGAGAACAGATACGCAGTATTTT.